This T cell receptor beta chain derives from a study of blood T cell repertoires in COVID-19. About the research overall: T cells, B-cell-depleted T cells, or PBMCs provided the cDNA or gDNA that served as material.

Under the authors' procedure: Estimation of nucleated cell counts relied on the amplification of reference gene primers. The method was immunoSEQ multiplex PCR; TCRdb's version includes in-frame clones alone and lacks a portion of them. V, J and clone size are those of that table, while D and trimming were read from the DNA. Of roughly 130,000 clones in the sample, almost 85% were seen once. This CDR3 spans 15 amino acids. With V trimmed by 6 bases and J by 4 bases, 5 bases remained unmatched. Germline V gene data show CDR1 as MNHEY and CDR2 as SVGAGI. The sequence was obtained from a woman between 25 and 40 years old who had recovered from COVID-19. Sequencing was carried out using peripheral blood. The V and J genes are TRBV6-5 and TRBJ2-2, with 10 bases identical to TRBD1. The CDR3 is CASRVDRGVTGELFF. CDR3 sequence (DNA): TGTGCCAGCAGAGTGGACAGGGGGGTCACCGGGGAGCTGTTTTTT.